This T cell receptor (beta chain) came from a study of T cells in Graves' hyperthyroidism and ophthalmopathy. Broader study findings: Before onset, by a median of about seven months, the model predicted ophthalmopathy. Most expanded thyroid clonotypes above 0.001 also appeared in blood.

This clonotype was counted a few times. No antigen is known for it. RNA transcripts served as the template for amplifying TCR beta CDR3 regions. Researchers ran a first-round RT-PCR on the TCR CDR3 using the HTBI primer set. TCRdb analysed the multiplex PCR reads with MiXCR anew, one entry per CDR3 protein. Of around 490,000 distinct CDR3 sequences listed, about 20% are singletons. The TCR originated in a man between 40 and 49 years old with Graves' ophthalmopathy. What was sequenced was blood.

The chain's CDR3 is CASSPGLSQPQHF. The CDR3 DNA reads as TGTGCCAGCAGCCCTGGGCTGAGTCAGCCCCAGCATTTT. The chain has TRBV12-3 or TRBV12-4 and TRBJ1-5, with D uncertain. The CDR3 contains 13 residues. Trimming left V 6 bases short and J 6 bases short, with 12 bases between.